This TCR beta chain was identified in a study of beta chain features in type 1 diabetes. This clone was recorded a few times. The investigators reverse transcribed all of the isolated RNA, so they sequenced expressed TCRB transcripts. Clones were read by immunoSEQ multiplex PCR, and TCRdb kept only the in-frame ones, dropping some. The data contain 810,000 or so clones, roughly a sixth of them singletons. The CDR3 runs to 16 residues. V was cut by 4 bases and J by 6 bases, with 19 bases left in between. CDR1 and CDR2 from the germline V gene are MNHEY and SMNVEV (reference sequence). Naive, central memory, regulatory and stem cell-like memory cells within the CD4+ compartment were sorted using CD45RO/CCR7/CD25/CD127/CD95/CD27.

The chain carries TRBV27 and TRBJ2-1, with a possible D match to TRBD2 (6 bases). This clonotype originated in a woman younger than 35 in good health. The sequenced sample consisted of naive CD4+ T cells from blood. In DNA form, the CDR3 reads TGTGCCAGCAGTTGCCTAGCGTGGAGGGTGGCCAATGAGCAGTTCTTC. Its translation is CASSCLAWRVANEQFF.